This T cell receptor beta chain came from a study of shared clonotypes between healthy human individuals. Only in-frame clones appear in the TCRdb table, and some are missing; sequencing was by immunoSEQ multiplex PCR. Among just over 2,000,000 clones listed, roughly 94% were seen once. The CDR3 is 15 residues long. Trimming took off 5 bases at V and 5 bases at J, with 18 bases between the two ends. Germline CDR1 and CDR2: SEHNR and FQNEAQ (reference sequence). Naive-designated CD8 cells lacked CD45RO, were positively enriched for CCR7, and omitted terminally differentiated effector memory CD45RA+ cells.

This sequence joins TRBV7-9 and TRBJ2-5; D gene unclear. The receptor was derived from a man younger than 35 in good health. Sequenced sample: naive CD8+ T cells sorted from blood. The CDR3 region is CASSVSDMSLETQYF. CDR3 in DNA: TGTGCCAGCAGCGTCTCCGATATGAGTTTGGAGACCCAGTACTTC.